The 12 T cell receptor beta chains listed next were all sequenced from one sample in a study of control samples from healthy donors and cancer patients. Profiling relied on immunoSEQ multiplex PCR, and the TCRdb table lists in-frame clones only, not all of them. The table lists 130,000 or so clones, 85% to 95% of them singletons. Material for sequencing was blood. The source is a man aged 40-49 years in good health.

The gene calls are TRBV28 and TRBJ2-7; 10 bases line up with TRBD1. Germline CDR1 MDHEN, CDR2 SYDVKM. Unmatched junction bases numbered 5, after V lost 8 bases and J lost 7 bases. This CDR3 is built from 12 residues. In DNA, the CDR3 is TGTGCCAGCCACGACAGGGGGCAAGAGCAGTACTTC. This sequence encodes CASHDRGQEQYF.

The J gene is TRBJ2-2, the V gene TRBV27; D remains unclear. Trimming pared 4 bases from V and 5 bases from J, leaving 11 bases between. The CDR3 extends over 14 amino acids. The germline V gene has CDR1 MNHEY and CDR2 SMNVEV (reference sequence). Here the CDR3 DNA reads TGTGCCAGCAGTTCGTTGACATTAACCGGGGAGCTGTTTTTT. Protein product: CASSSLTLTGELFF.

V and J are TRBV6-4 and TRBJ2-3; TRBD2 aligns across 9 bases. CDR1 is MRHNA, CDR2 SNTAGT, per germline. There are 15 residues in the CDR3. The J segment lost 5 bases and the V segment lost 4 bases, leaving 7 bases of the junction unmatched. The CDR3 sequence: CASSAGAGGQDTQYF. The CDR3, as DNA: TGTGCCAGCAGTGCCGGGGCGGGGGGGCAAGATACGCAGTATTTT.

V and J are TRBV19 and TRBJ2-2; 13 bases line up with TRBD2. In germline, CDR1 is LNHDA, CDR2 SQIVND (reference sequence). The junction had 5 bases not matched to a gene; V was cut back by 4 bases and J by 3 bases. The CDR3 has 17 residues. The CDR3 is CASSKGTSGKYTGELFF. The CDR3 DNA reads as TGTGCCAGTAGTAAAGGGACTAGCGGGAAGTACACCGGGGAGCTGTTTTTT.

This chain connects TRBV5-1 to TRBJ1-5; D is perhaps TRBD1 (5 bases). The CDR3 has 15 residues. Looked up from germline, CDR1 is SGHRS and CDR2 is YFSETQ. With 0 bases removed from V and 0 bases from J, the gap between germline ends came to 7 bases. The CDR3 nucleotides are TGCGCCAGCAGCTTGGAGGGGAATAGCAATCAGCCCCAGCATTTT. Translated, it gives CASSLEGNSNQPQHF.

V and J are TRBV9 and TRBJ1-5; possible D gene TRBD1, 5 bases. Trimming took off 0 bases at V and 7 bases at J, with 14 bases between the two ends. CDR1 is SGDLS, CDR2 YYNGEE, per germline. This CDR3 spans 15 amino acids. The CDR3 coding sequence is TGTGCCAGCAGCGTAGGCCAGGGAGTCGGACAGCCCCAGCATTTT. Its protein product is CASSVGQGVGQPQHF.

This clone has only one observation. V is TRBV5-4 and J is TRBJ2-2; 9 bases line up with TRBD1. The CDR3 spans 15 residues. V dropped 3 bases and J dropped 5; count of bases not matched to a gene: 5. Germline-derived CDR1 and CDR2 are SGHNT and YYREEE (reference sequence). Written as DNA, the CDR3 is TGTGCCAGCAGCTGGGACAGGGACGGAACCGGGGAGCTGTTTTTT. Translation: CASSWDRDGTGELFF.

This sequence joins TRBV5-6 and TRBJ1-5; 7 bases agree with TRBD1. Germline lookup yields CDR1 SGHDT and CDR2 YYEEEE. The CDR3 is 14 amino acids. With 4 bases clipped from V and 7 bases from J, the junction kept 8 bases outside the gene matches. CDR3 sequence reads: CASSHRQGGQPQHF. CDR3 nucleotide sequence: TGTGCCAGCAGCCATCGACAGGGCGGGCAGCCCCAGCATTTT.

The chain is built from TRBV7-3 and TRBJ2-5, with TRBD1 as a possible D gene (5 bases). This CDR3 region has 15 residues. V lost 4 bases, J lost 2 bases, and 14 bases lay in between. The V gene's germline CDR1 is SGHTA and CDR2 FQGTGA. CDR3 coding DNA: TGTGCCAGCAGCTCTGGACAAAGGGGTCAAGAGACCCAGTACTTC. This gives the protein CASSSGQRGQETQYF.

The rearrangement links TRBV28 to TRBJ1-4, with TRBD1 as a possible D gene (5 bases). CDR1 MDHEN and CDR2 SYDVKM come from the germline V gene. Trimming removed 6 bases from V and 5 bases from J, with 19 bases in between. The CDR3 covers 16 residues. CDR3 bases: TGTGCCAGCAGCAGCTTCCTCGGGACTTTAAATGAAAAACTGTTTTTT. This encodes CASSSFLGTLNEKLFF.

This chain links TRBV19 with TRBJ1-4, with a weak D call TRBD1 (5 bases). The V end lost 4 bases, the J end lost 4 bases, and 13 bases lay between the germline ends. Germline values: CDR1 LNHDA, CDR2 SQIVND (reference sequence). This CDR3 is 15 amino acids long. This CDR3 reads CASSTGGALNEKLFF. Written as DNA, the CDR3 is TGTGCCAGTAGTACGGGTGGGGCCCTTAATGAAAAACTGTTTTTT.

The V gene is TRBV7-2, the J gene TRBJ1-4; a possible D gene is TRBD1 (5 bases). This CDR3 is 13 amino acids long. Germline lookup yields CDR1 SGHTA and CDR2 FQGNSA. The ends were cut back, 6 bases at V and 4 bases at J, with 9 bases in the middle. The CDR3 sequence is CASSRQYNEKLFF. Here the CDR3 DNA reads TGTGCCAGCAGTCGACAGTATAATGAAAAACTGTTTTTT.